A single sample is the source of the 26 T cell receptor beta chains below, sequenced in a study of blood T cell repertoires in COVID-19. Using immunoSEQ multiplex PCR, the repertoire was profiled, and TCRdb retains in-frame clones only, with some absent. The table lists 150,000 or so clones, approximately 80% of them singletons. The sample comprised PBMCs or T cells enriched from blood (not recorded which). The source of these receptors is a man between 65 and 79 years old who had been exposed to COVID-19.

There are many counts of this clone. The genes are TRBV9 and TRBJ2-2; TRBD2 agrees at 11 bases. After removal of 1 base from V and 6 bases from J, the junction contained 8 bases not matched to a gene. This CDR3 has 17 amino acids. Looked up from germline, CDR1 is SGDLS and CDR2 is YYNGEE. Here the CDR3 DNA reads TGTGCCAGCAGCGTATACGGCACTAGCGGGAGCTCCGGGGAGCTGTTTTTT. It yields the protein CASSVYGTSGSSGELFF.

The rearrangement uses TRBV7-9 and TRBJ2-6; a possible D gene is TRBD1 (6 bases). V was pared by 7 bases and J by 1 base, with 17 bases between. This CDR3 is built from 17 residues. CDR1 SEHNR and CDR2 FQNEAQ come from the germline V gene (reference sequence). The CDR3 sequence: CASKMGHLGSGANVLTF. CDR3 sequence (DNA): TGTGCCAGCAAGATGGGACATTTAGGTTCTGGGGCCAACGTCCTGACTTTC.

The CDR3 protein is CSVEGWGQVNYGYTF. The CDR3 nucleotides read TGCAGCGTTGAAGGGTGGGGACAGGTTAACTATGGCTACACCTTC. The chain is built from TRBV29-1 and TRBJ1-2; 8 bases are shared with TRBD1. The germline CDR1 and CDR2 sequences are SQVTM and ANQGSEA. The CDR3 has 15 residues. Trimming at V came to 1 base and at J to 1 base, leaving 5 bases not matched to a gene.

This clone showed up just once. This chain uses TRBV5-1 with TRBJ2-7, with a tentative D call TRBD1 (5 bases). The CDR3 covers 15 residues. V was trimmed by 5 bases and J by 1 base, leaving 16 bases between them. CDR1 SGHRS and CDR2 YFSETQ come from the germline V gene. CDR3 amino acids: CASRSGVGQSYEQYF. The CDR3, as DNA: TGCGCCAGCAGATCCGGTGTCGGACAATCCTACGAGCAGTACTTC.

The chain has TRBV4-3 and TRBJ1-5, with D uncertain. Trimming left V 1 base short and J 7 bases short, with 8 bases between. Germline CDR1 is LGHNA and CDR2 is YSLEER. This CDR3 contains 13 residues. Here the CDR3 DNA reads TGCGCCAGCAGCCAAGGTCGCGAACAGCCCCAGCATTTT. It translates to CASSQGREQPQHF.

The chain joins TRBV5-1 to TRBJ2-1; no definite D call. Germline V gene sequence: CDR1 SGHRS, CDR2 YFSETQ. CDR3 size: 16 residues. Trimming shortened V by 4 bases and J by 3 bases, and 17 bases separated the two germline ends. The CDR3 sequence: CASSPQPYSGYNEQFF. The DNA for the CDR3 is TGCGCCAGCAGCCCGCAGCCATACAGTGGCTACAATGAGCAGTTCTTC.

The table lists this clone with many counts. The chain links TRBV11-2 to TRBJ2-7; D unresolved. Trimming took off 5 bases at V and 1 base at J, with 3 bases between the two ends. The CDR3 sequence is 11 residues long. The germline gives CDR1 SGHAT, CDR2 FQNNGV. The CDR3 region has the DNA TGTGCCAGCAGCCCGTCCTACGAGCAGTACTTC. Residues: CASSPSYEQYF.

The rearrangement uses TRBV6-5 and TRBJ1-1, with 9 nucleotides matching TRBD1. With 7 bases clipped from V and 3 bases from J, the junction kept 6 bases outside the gene matches. CDR3 size: 14 residues. CDR1 MNHEY and CDR2 SVGAGI come from the germline V gene. Here the CDR3 reads CASILRDRDTEAFF. CDR3 sequence (DNA): TGTGCCAGCATCCTCCGGGACAGGGACACTGAAGCTTTCTTT.

Ten or more counts support this clone. The V call is TRBV5-4, the J call TRBJ1-2; TRBD1 is a possible D gene (6 bases). The V gene's germline CDR1 is SGHNT and CDR2 YYREEE (reference sequence). CDR3 length: 15 amino acids. Trimming shortened V by 0 bases and J by 4 bases, and 13 bases separated the two germline ends. This CDR3 is CASSLDPGQIYGYTF. As DNA, the CDR3 is TGTGCCAGCAGCTTGGATCCCGGACAGATCTATGGCTACACCTTC.

The chain is built from TRBV6-5 and TRBJ2-5; the match to TRBD1 covers 7 bases. V lost 4 bases, J lost 3 bases, and 5 bases stayed unmatched. CDR3 size: 14 residues. CDR1 and CDR2 (germline): MNHEY, SVGAGI. CDR3 protein: CASSFADREETQYF. CDR3 DNA: TGTGCCAGCAGTTTCGCCGACAGGGAAGAGACCCAGTACTTC.

The chain carries TRBV6-1 and TRBJ1-4; D uncertain. The V gene lost 2 bases and the J gene lost 0 bases, with 7 bases spanning the gap. Germline lookup yields CDR1 MNHNS and CDR2 SASEGT. This CDR3 has 15 residues. The CDR3 coding sequence is TGTGCCAGCAGTGAACGCAGTGCAACTAATGAAAAACTGTTTTTT. Its translation: CASSERSATNEKLFF.

This chain uses TRBV27 with TRBJ1-2; 7 positions agree with TRBD1. The germline V gene has CDR1 MNHEY and CDR2 SMNVEV (reference sequence). V gave up 5 bases and J gave up 1 base; unmatched junction bases: 7. This CDR3 spans 15 amino acids. Written as DNA, the CDR3 is TGTGCCAGCAGTCCGGGGACAGAGTTTAACTATGGCTACACCTTC. This gives the protein CASSPGTEFNYGYTF.

J is TRBJ1-5 and V is TRBV11-2, with D uncertain. Trimming took 0 bases from V and 4 from J, leaving 4 bases between them. The CDR3 contains 13 residues. Germline CDR1 is SGHAT and CDR2 is FQNNGV. For the CDR3, the DNA is TGTGCCAGCAGCTTAGACCTGAATCAGCCCCAGCATTTT. Protein sequence: CASSLDLNQPQHF.

The chain has TRBV5-1 and TRBJ2-1; maybe TRBD1 (5 bases). V dropped 6 bases and J dropped 5 bases, with 18 bases sitting between them. The CDR3 has 15 amino acids. CDR1 and CDR2 from the germline V gene are SGHRS and YFSETQ. Here the CDR3 reads CASTGGAGVDNEQFF. In DNA, the CDR3 is TGCGCCAGCACCGGTGGGGCCGGAGTGGACAATGAGCAGTTCTTC.

V usage is TRBV27 and J usage is TRBJ1-1; a possible D gene is TRBD1 (6 bases). Germline lookup yields CDR1 MNHEY and CDR2 SMNVEV (reference sequence). The length of the CDR3 is 14 residues. V gave up 6 bases and J gave up 4 bases, with 15 bases separating them. The CDR3 region is CASSHDRPRTEAFF. CDR3 nucleotides: TGTGCCAGCAGCCACGACAGGCCACGCACTGAAGCTTTCTTT.

This sequence joins TRBV7-2 and TRBJ1-5; D may be TRBD1 (6 bases). The germline gives CDR1 SGHTA, CDR2 FQGNSA. Trimming shortened V by 5 bases and J by 0 bases, and 14 bases separated the two germline ends. The CDR3 loop spans 16 amino acids. This chain's CDR3 is CASSPDYRDSNQPQHF. The CDR3 nucleotides are TGTGCCAGCAGCCCAGACTACAGGGATAGCAATCAGCCCCAGCATTTT.

This clone was counted a single time. The V call is TRBV3-1 (or the pseudogene TRBV3-2), the J call TRBJ2-3; weak D call: TRBD2 (5 bases). V was clipped by 4 bases and J by 1 base, with 12 bases between them. The CDR3 totals 15 residues. CDR1 is LGHDT and CDR2 is YNNKEL in the germline V gene (reference sequence). CDR3 loop: CASSLGLPRTDTQYF. The CDR3 region has the DNA TGTGCCAGCAGCCTCGGACTCCCTCGCACAGATACGCAGTATTTT.

This clone was seen more than once but under ten times. The chain combines TRBV18 with TRBJ2-2, with TRBD2 matching over 13 bases. Germline V gives CDR1 KGHSH, CDR2 LQKENI. The CDR3 is made up of 16 amino acids. The ends lost 3 bases at V and 7 bases at J; junction bases unmatched: 5. The CDR3 here is CASSPGTSGTVGELFF. The DNA for the CDR3 is TGTGCCAGCTCACCGGGGACTAGCGGGACAGTCGGGGAGCTGTTTTTT.

The chain recombines TRBV28 with TRBJ2-6; 7 bases fit TRBD2. Germline values: CDR1 MDHEN, CDR2 SYDVKM. J gave up 3 bases and V 3 bases, and 5 bases lay outside the gene matches. The CDR3 runs to 16 residues. CDR3 residues: CASSFTGGRGANVLTF. In DNA form, the CDR3 reads TGTGCCAGCAGTTTCACGGGAGGCCGTGGGGCCAACGTCCTGACTTTC.

The V call is TRBV4-3, the J call TRBJ1-1; maybe TRBD1 (5 bases). Germline CDR1 reads LGHNA; CDR2 reads YSLEER. The CDR3 extends over 13 amino acids. V lost 0 bases and J 11 bases, leaving 13 bases between the germline ends. CDR3 nucleotides: TGCGCCAGCAGCCAAGATCTCCGGACATCGGCTTTCTTT. It codes for CASSQDLRTSAFF.

This clone showed up just a few times. The chain combines TRBV5-1 with TRBJ2-6; 8 bases are a match to TRBD1. V was pared by 3 bases and J by 0 bases, with 11 bases of the junction left unmatched. The CDR3 sequence is 19 residues long. Germline V gene lookup returns CDR1 SGHRS and CDR2 YFSETQ. Here the CDR3 reads CASSSNPGQVTSGANVLTF. The CDR3 region has the DNA TGCGCCAGCAGCTCTAATCCGGGACAGGTTACCTCTGGGGCCAACGTCCTGACTTTC.

This clone was detected a few times. This CDR3 is also generated by other DNA sequences in the sample. The rearrangement uses TRBV6-5 and TRBJ1-2, with D possibly TRBD1 on 5 matching bases. The germline V and J ends were trimmed by 2 bases and 3 bases, with 7 bases remaining between them. CDR3 length equals 13 residues. CDR1 is MNHEY and CDR2 is SVGAGI in the germline V gene. The CDR3 region is CASSYGADYGYTF. As DNA, the CDR3 is TGTGCCAGCAGTTACGGGGCGGACTATGGCTACACCTTC.

The chain combines TRBV5-1 with TRBJ2-1, with 11 bases lining up with TRBD2. The V gene's germline CDR1 is SGHRS and CDR2 YFSETQ. This CDR3 has 14 amino acids. This CDR3 is CATSGDPANNEQFF. As DNA, the CDR3 is TGCGCGACTAGCGGGGATCCCGCAAACAATGAGCAGTTCTTC.

V and J are TRBV12-3 or TRBV12-4 and TRBJ1-2, with TRBD1 identical over 9 bases. V shed 6 bases, J shed 8 bases, and the junction held 7 bases outside the gene matches. The CDR3 runs to 13 residues. CDR3 coding DNA: TGTGCCAGCAGGAGGACAGGGGAGGACGGCTACACCTTC. Its translation is CASRRTGEDGYTF.

V usage is TRBV3-1 (or the pseudogene TRBV3-2) and J usage is TRBJ2-7; 8 bases agree with TRBD2. CDR1 and CDR2 (germline): LGHDT, YNNKEL (reference sequence). J lost 0 bases, V lost 2 bases, and 0 bases had no gene match. CDR3 length: 14 residues. CDR3 sequence: CASSQRGGSYEQYF. In nucleotides, the CDR3 is TGTGCCAGCAGCCAACGGGGGGGCTCCTACGAGCAGTACTTC.

The chain joins TRBV5-6 to TRBJ1-6, with D possibly being TRBD1 (6 bases). This CDR3 region has 15 residues. Germline lookup yields CDR1 SGHDT and CDR2 YYEEEE. Trimming took 0 bases from V and 6 from J, leaving 10 bases between them. CDR3 amino acids: CASSLEGHTNSPLHF. CDR3 in DNA: TGTGCCAGCAGCTTGGAGGGACACACTAATTCACCCCTCCACTTT.